Each of the 26 T cell receptor beta chains below was sequenced from the same sample in a study of immune evolution from preneoplasia to lung adenocarcinoma. The data were produced by immunoSEQ multiplex PCR, yet TCRdb's version contains in-frame clones alone and is incomplete. This sample yields around 6,000 clones, of which around 73% are seen a single time; over 7.5% belongs to the top ten. The sequencing input was FFPE lung adenocarcinoma in situ tissue. These receptor sequences come from a donor older than 65 with lung adenocarcinoma.

This chain links TRBV6-1 with TRBJ1-6; D unclear. CDR1 and CDR2 (germline): MNHNS, SASEGT. The CDR3 contains 11 residues. Trimming cost V 9 bases and J 7 bases, with 7 bases left between them. CDR3 region: CASNENSPLHF. The DNA of the CDR3 is TGTGCCAGTAATGAGAATTCACCCCTCCACTTT.

This CDR3 reads CASSVTGVPGETQYF. CDR3 nucleotide sequence: TGTGCCAGCAGTGTCACAGGGGTCCCGGGGGAGACCCAGTACTTC. This chain links TRBV6-4 with TRBJ2-5; TRBD1 agrees at 7 bases. This CDR3 contains 15 residues. Trimming took 4 bases from V and 5 from J; bases not matched to a gene: 10. Germline CDR1 reads MRHNA; CDR2 reads SNTAGT.

This clone was counted between two and nine times. The chain couples TRBV6-1 to TRBJ2-3; 7 nucleotides line up with TRBD2. CDR1 MNHNS and CDR2 SASEGT come from the germline V gene. There are 14 residues in the CDR3. The V and J ends lost 4 bases and 2 bases, in that order; junction bases with no gene match: 3. The CDR3 DNA sequence: TGTGCCAGCAGTGGCGGACTAGACACAGATACGCAGTATTTT. Protein sequence: CASSGGLDTDTQYF.

This clone showed up just a few times. This chain connects TRBV6-5 to TRBJ2-7, with a tentative D call TRBD1 (6 bases). The CDR3 is made up of 14 amino acids. Deletions cut 2 bases from V and 5 bases from J, with 13 bases between. CDR1 is MNHEY and CDR2 is SVGAGI in the germline V gene. CDR3 sequence (DNA): TGTGCCAGCAGTTACGGCTCAGGGGATAACGAGCAGTACTTC. The encoded protein is CASSYGSGDNEQYF.

This clone was seen a handful of times. The rearrangement joins TRBV2 to TRBJ2-3; the match to TRBD2 covers 10 bases. Germline values: CDR1 SNHLY, CDR2 FYNNEI. This CDR3 spans 15 amino acids. V lost 7 bases to trimming and J lost 6 bases; unmatched junction nucleotides: 10. CDR3 bases: TGTGCCAGCAATTACGGACTAGCGGAAGGGGATACGCAGTATTTT. It encodes CASNYGLAEGDTQYF.

The J gene is TRBJ2-2, the V gene TRBV5-1; D possibly corresponds to TRBD1 (6 bases). The CDR3 is 12 amino acids. Looked up from germline, CDR1 is SGHRS and CDR2 is YFSETQ. Trimming removed 0 bases from V and 12 bases from J, with 9 bases in between. The CDR3 DNA sequence: TGCGCCAGCAGCTTGGCCCAGGGGCAGCTGTTTTTT. Protein: CASSLAQGQLFF.

V and J are TRBV28 and TRBJ2-1; no firm D call. CDR3 length: 12 residues. Trimming took off 3 bases at V and 9 bases at J, with 9 bases between the two ends. In germline, CDR1 is MDHEN, CDR2 SYDVKM. CDR3 sequence: CASSFASFEQFF. The CDR3, as DNA: TGTGCCAGCAGTTTCGCCAGTTTTGAGCAGTTCTTC. Filled out from reference TRBV28 and TRBJ2-1, the complete variable domain reads DVKVTQSSRYLVKRTGEKVFLECVQDMDHENMFWYRQDPGLGLRLIYFSYDVKMKEKGDIPEGYSVSREKKERFSLILESASTNQTSMYLCASSFASFEQFFGPGTRLTVL.

V is TRBV27 and J is TRBJ1-1; unclear D gene. V was trimmed by 3 bases and J by 6 bases, leaving 5 bases between them. This CDR3 contains 11 residues. Germline lookup yields CDR1 MNHEY and CDR2 SMNVEV (reference sequence). DNA for the CDR3: TGTGCCAGCAGTTTGGGCCCTGAAGCTTTCTTT. It specifies CASSLGPEAFF.

With respect to this clone: The junction shows a germline mismatch at one end, possibly a read error. The rearrangement uses TRBV5-5 and TRBJ1-1, with D perhaps TRBD1 (6 bases). CDR3 length equals 14 residues. Germline values: CDR1 SGHKS, CDR2 YYEKEE (reference sequence). The CDR3 coding sequence is TGTGCCAGCCGCTTGGGGGGGCAGAACACTGAAGCTTTCTTT. Residues: CASRLGGQNTEAFF.

The J gene is TRBJ1-2, the V gene TRBV19; TRBD1 is a possible D gene (5 bases). The germline V gene has CDR1 LNHDA and CDR2 SQIVND (reference sequence). V was trimmed by 9 bases and J by 4 bases, leaving 15 bases between them. There are 13 residues in the CDR3. The CDR3 DNA sequence: TGTGCCAGCGACCCAGGGAATTCCTATGGCTACACCTTC. It is translated as CASDPGNSYGYTF.

The chain joins TRBV10-3 to TRBJ1-4, with no clear D. Per the germline V gene, CDR1 is ENHRY and CDR2 is SYGVKD. The ends were cut back, 2 bases at V and 8 bases at J, with 12 bases in the middle. The CDR3 is made up of 14 amino acids. The DNA for the CDR3 is TGTGCCATCAGTGAGGGCAGGTTCATGGAAAAACTGTTTTTT. Its protein is CAISEGRFMEKLFF.

This chain uses TRBV15 with TRBJ1-3, with a tentative D call TRBD1 (6 bases). The CDR3 totals 17 residues. The V end lost 1 base, the J end lost 2 bases, and 15 bases lay between the germline ends. CDR1 is LNHNV and CDR2 is YYDKDF in the germline V gene (reference sequence). The CDR3 region has the DNA TGTGCCACCAGCAGAGGGGACGGGGGACATACTGGAAACACCATATATTTT. Encoded protein: CATSRGDGGHTGNTIYF. The full variable domain, with the rest looked up from reference TRBV15 and TRBJ1-3, is DAMVIQNPRYQVTQFGKPVTLSCSQTLNHNVMYWYQQKSSQAPKLLFHYYDKDFNNEADTPDNFQSRRPNTSFCFLDIRSPGLGDTAMYLCATSRGDGGHTGNTIYFGEGSWLTVV.

The V gene is TRBV28, the J gene TRBJ2-2; 11 bases fit TRBD1. This CDR3 contains 14 residues. V shed 8 bases, J shed 4 bases, and the junction held 3 bases outside the gene matches. Germline V lookup: CDR1 MDHEN, CDR2 SYDVKM. For the CDR3, the DNA is TGTGCCAGCTCCGGGACAGGGGGCACCGGGGAGCTGTTTTTT. Amino acids: CASSGTGGTGELFF.

The chain employs TRBV13 and TRBJ1-1; possibly TRBD1 for D (6 bases). Germline V gene lookup returns CDR1 PRHDT and CDR2 FYEKMQ (reference sequence). This CDR3 is 14 amino acids long. Between the trimmed V and J ends, which lost 5 bases and 4 bases, there was a span of 14 bases. The CDR3, as DNA: TGTGCCAGCAGCCCCACGGGGGCCGGCACTGAAGCTTTCTTT. Translating gives CASSPTGAGTEAFF.

The rearrangement joins TRBV19 to TRBJ1-2, with 7 positions matching TRBD1. The germline V gene has CDR1 LNHDA and CDR2 SQIVND (reference sequence). Trimming took 3 bases from V and 3 from J; bases not matched to a gene: 1. This CDR3 comprises 13 residues. CDR3 in amino acids: CASSIRGDYGYTF. DNA for the CDR3: TGTGCCAGTAGTATCAGGGGGGACTATGGCTACACCTTC.

Only a few counts were recorded for this clone. The V gene is TRBV7-6, the J gene TRBJ2-2; 7 positions match TRBD2. Germline V gene lookup returns CDR1 SGHVS and CDR2 FNYEAQ. This CDR3 spans 15 amino acids. V gave up 0 bases and J gave up 4 bases; unmatched junction bases: 2. The CDR3 spells CASSLAASGTGELFF. The CDR3 DNA is TGTGCCAGCAGCTTAGCTGCTAGCGGCACCGGGGAGCTGTTTTTT.

This clone is judged medium-sized. The chain is built from TRBV27 and TRBJ2-3; TRBD2 aligns across 12 bases. This CDR3 region has 18 residues. The germline gives CDR1 MNHEY, CDR2 SMNVEV (reference sequence). After removal of 7 bases from V and 2 bases from J, the junction contained 13 bases not matched to a gene. For the CDR3, the DNA is TGTGCCAGCACCCCACGAGGGCGGACTAGCGGGATCACAGATACGCAGTATTTT. Its translation: CASTPRGRTSGITDTQYF.

This chain uses TRBV18 with TRBJ2-1; D is perhaps TRBD2 (6 bases). The V and J ends lost 4 bases and 8 bases respectively, with 12 bases between them. CDR1 is KGHSH and CDR2 is LQKENI in the germline V gene. The CDR3 spans 13 residues. CDR3 DNA sequence: TGTGCCAGCTCACAAAACGGGAGAGATGAGCAGTTCTTC. Translated, it gives CASSQNGRDEQFF.

The J gene is TRBJ1-2, the V gene TRBV18; the D gene is possibly TRBD1 (5 bases). This CDR3 is built from 13 residues. V was pared by 5 bases and J by 10 bases, with 17 bases between. Germline V gives CDR1 KGHSH, CDR2 LQKENI. CDR3 protein: CASSAPGVRIYTF. CDR3 nucleotides: TGTGCCAGCTCAGCGCCGGGGGTCCGAATCTACACCTTC.

This clone was seen a few times. The chain combines TRBV5-1 with TRBJ2-7; 7 nucleotides line up with TRBD1. This CDR3 region has 16 residues. With 2 bases clipped from V and 2 bases from J, the junction kept 10 bases outside the gene matches. From germline, CDR1 is SGHRS and CDR2 YFSETQ. The CDR3 loop reads CASSFAGHRGTYEQYF. CDR3 sequence (DNA): TGCGCCAGCAGCTTCGCGGGCCACAGGGGAACCTACGAGCAGTACTTC.

The gene calls are TRBV15 and TRBJ1-2; D gene unclear. The V end lost 5 bases, the J end lost 7 bases, and 11 bases lay between the germline ends. This CDR3 has 12 amino acids. Per germline, CDR1 LNHNV and CDR2 YYDKDF (reference sequence). CDR3 bases: TGTGCCACCAGCCCAGACGAGGGTGGCTACACCTTC. Encoded protein: CATSPDEGGYTF.

The rearrangement links TRBV2 to TRBJ1-2, with D tentatively TRBD1 (5 bases). Germline V gene data show CDR1 as SNHLY and CDR2 as FYNNEI. The CDR3 consists of 11 residues. V lost 7 bases, J lost 6 bases, and 9 bases lay in between. The CDR3 spells CASNSGNGYTF. The DNA for the CDR3 is TGTGCCAGCAACTCAGGGAATGGCTACACCTTC.

Only a few counts were recorded for this clone. V usage is TRBV29-1 and J usage is TRBJ1-1; no reliable D call. Germline V gene data show CDR1 as SQVTM and CDR2 as ANQGSEA. Between the trimmed V and J ends, which lost 7 bases and 4 bases, there was a span of 13 bases. The CDR3 sequence is 12 residues long. The CDR3 DNA reads as TGCAGCGGTTATATGTTGGGCACTGAAGCTTTCTTT. Protein sequence: CSGYMLGTEAFF.

The rearrangement joins TRBV30 to TRBJ2-3; the D call may be TRBD1 or TRBD2 (5 bases each). Trimming took 0 bases from V and 9 from J, leaving 10 bases between them. CDR3 size: 12 residues. Per germline, CDR1 GTSNPN and CDR2 SVGIG (reference sequence). CDR3 DNA: TGTGCCTGGAGTGTACATGGGGGAACGCAGTATTTT. Its protein is CAWSVHGGTQYF.

A few counts support this clone. This rearrangement joins TRBV5-6 to TRBJ2-3; D gene unclear. The CDR3 extends over 12 amino acids. Germline V CDR1 and CDR2: SGHDT, YYEEEE. Trimming removed 1 base at V and 3 bases at J, with 3 bases between. The CDR3 spells CASSLNTDTQYF. The CDR3 DNA follows: TGTGCCAGCAGCTTGAATACAGATACGCAGTATTTT.

The V call is TRBV2, the J call TRBJ2-5, with TRBD2 matching 7 bases. Germline values: CDR1 SNHLY, CDR2 FYNNEI. The V and J ends lost 6 bases and 4 bases, in that order; junction bases with no gene match: 5. CDR3 length: 13 residues. Here the CDR3 DNA reads TGTGCCAGCAGCCGGGGAGGGGTAGAGACCCAGTACTTC. This gives the protein CASSRGGVETQYF.